Following are 4 T cell receptor beta chains from one sample sequenced in a study of cytomegalovirus exposure and HLA in healthy donors. The PCR was carried out with 60 Vbeta primers and 13 Jbeta primers. Generated by immunoSEQ multiplex PCR, the TCRdb table keeps only in-frame clones and is missing some. The sample shows under 200,000 clones, around three quarters of them seen only once. Sequenced sample: PBMCs. The receptor source for this set is a woman in her twenties or thirties in good health and CMV-seronegative.

This rearrangement joins TRBV7-6 to TRBJ1-5; possible D gene TRBD1, 6 bases. Germline V CDR1 and CDR2: SGHVS, FNYEAQ. This CDR3 is 16 amino acids long. V was trimmed by 3 bases and J by 7 bases, leaving 19 bases between them. The CDR3 is CASSFPQGLGLQPQHF. Here the CDR3 DNA reads TGTGCCAGCAGCTTCCCCCAGGGGCTTGGTTTACAGCCCCAGCATTTT.

In this sample, this clone turned up a few times. The V and J genes are TRBV29-1 and TRBJ2-1; 7 nucleotides align to TRBD1. Germline values: CDR1 SQVTM, CDR2 ANQGSEA. Unmatched junction bases numbered 9, after V lost 7 bases and J lost 9 bases. This CDR3 comprises 12 residues. CDR3 in amino acids: CSDSPEGAEQFF. The CDR3 DNA reads TGCAGCGATTCCCCAGAGGGGGCTGAGCAGTTCTTC.

The rearrangement links TRBV27 to TRBJ2-7; 8 nucleotides match TRBD1. This CDR3 has 13 amino acids. Unmatched junction bases numbered 2, after V lost 6 bases and J lost 1 base. Per the germline V gene, CDR1 is MNHEY and CDR2 is SMNVEV (reference sequence). The CDR3 loop is CASSRDRSYEQYF. The CDR3 DNA follows: TGTGCCAGCAGCCGGGACAGGTCCTACGAGCAGTACTTC.

The gene calls are TRBV5-6 and TRBJ1-4; D unresolved. The CDR3 contains 14 residues. With 0 bases removed from V and 0 bases from J, the gap between germline ends came to 3 bases. Per the germline V gene, CDR1 is SGHDT and CDR2 is YYEEEE. CDR3 DNA sequence: TGTGCCAGCAGCTTGGGGCCAACTAATGAAAAACTGTTTTTT. It yields the protein CASSLGPTNEKLFF.